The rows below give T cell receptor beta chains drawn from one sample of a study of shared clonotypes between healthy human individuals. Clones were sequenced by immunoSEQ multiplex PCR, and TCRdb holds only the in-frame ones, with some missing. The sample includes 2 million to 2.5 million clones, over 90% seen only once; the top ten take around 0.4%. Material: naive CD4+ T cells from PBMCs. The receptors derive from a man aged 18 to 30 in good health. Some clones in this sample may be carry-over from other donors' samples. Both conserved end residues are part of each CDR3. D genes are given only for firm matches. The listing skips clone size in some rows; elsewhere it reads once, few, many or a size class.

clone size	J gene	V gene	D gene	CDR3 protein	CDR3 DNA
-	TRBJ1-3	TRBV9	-	CASSVGQARSGNTIYF	TGTGCCAGCAGCGTAGGGCAGGCTCGCTCTGGAAACACCATATATTTT
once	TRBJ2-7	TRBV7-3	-	CASSFTGPPGEQYF	TGTGCCAGCAGCTTCACGGGCCCTCCGGGCGAGCAGTACTTC
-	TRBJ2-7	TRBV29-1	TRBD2	CSVLGLAAYEQYF	TGCAGCGTCCTAGGTCTAGCGGCCTACGAGCAGTACTTC
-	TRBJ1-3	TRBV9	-	CASSPSGTPVYTIYF	TGTGCCAGCAGCCCGTCCGGGACACCAGTTTACACCATATATTTT
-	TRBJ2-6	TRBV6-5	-	CASSTYSGANVLTF	TGTGCCAGCAGTACATACTCTGGGGCCAACGTCCTGACTTTC
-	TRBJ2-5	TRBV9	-	CASSVGTRESQETQYF	TGTGCCAGCAGCGTAGGGACCCGGGAATCCCAAGAGACCCAGTACTTC
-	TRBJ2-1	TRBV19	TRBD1	CASNSQTGQSYNEQFF	TGTGCCAGTAACAGTCAGACGGGACAGAGCTACAATGAGCAGTTCTTC
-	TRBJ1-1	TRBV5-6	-	CASSQFAGRSMNTEAFF	TGTGCCAGCAGCCAATTTGCCGGCCGATCGATGAACACTGAAGCTTTCTTT
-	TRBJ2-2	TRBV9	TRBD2	CASSVGVIAGDTGELFF	TGTGCCAGCAGCGTAGGCGTAATAGCGGGAGATACCGGGGAGCTGTTTTTT
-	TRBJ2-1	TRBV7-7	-	CASSLGGYSPNEQFF	TGTGCCAGCAGCTTAGGAGGGTACTCCCCCAATGAGCAGTTCTTC
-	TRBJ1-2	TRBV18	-	CASSSGRDNYGYTF	TGTGCCAGCTCATCAGGACGGGATAACTATGGCTACACCTTC
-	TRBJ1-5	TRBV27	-	CASSPDSSNQPQHF	TGTGCCAGCAGTCCAGACAGTAGCAATCAGCCCCAGCATTTT
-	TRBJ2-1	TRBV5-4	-	CASSFGWSSYNEQFF	TGTGCCAGCAGCTTCGGCTGGAGCTCCTACAATGAGCAGTTCTTC
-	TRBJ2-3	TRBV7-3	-	CASSLGSSTDTQYF	TGTGCCAGCAGCCTAGGCAGTAGCACAGATACGCAGTATTTT
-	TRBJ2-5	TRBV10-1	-	CASSERGLGETQYF	TGCGCCAGCAGTGAGCGGGGGCTCGGGGAGACCCAGTACTTC
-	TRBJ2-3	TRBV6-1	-	CASSEHGWYDGSTDTQYF	TGTGCCAGCAGTGAACACGGATGGTACGACGGTAGCACAGATACGCAGTATTTT
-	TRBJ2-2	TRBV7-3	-	CASSRAGPGELFF	TGTGCCAGCAGCCGCGCAGGGCCCGGGGAGCTGTTTTTT
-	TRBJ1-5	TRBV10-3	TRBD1	CAISDTLTGGNQPQHF	TGTGCCATCAGTGACACCCTGACAGGGGGCAATCAGCCCCAGCATTTT
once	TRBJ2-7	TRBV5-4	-	CASSPGRRTSYEQYF	TGTGCCAGCAGCCCCGGCAGGCGAACCTCCTACGAGCAGTACTTC
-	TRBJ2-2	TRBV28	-	CASSLTIGRNTGELFF	TGTGCCAGCAGTTTAACAATCGGACGGAACACCGGGGAGCTGTTTTTT
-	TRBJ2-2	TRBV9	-	CASSTHTNTGELFF	TGTGCCAGCAGCACCCACACAAACACCGGGGAGCTGTTTTTT
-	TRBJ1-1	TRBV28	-	CASSLSDVGVAFF	TGTGCCAGCAGTTTATCCGATGTGGGGGTGGCTTTCTTT
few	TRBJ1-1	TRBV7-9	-	CASSFAGVGTEAFF	TGTGCCAGCAGCTTTGCGGGAGTGGGCACTGAAGCTTTCTTT
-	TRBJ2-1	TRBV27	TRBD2	CASSFVGRAYNEQFF	TGTGCCAGCAGTTTCGTCGGGAGGGCCTACAATGAGCAGTTCTTC
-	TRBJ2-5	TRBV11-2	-	CASSFTGEGETQYF	TGTGCCAGCAGCTTCACGGGAGAGGGAGAGACCCAGTACTTC
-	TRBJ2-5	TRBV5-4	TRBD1	CASSFWTGETQYF	TGTGCCAGCAGCTTTTGGACAGGAGAGACCCAGTACTTC
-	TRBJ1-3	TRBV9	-	CASSVVSGGNSGNTIYF	TGTGCCAGCAGCGTAGTTTCTGGGGGCAACTCTGGAAACACCATATATTTT
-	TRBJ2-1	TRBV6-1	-	CASSESGVREQFF	TGTGCCAGCAGTGAATCCGGGGTCAGGGAGCAGTTCTTC
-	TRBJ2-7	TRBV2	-	CASSDQGEGEQYF	TGTGCCAGCAGTGACCAGGGTGAGGGCGAGCAGTACTTC
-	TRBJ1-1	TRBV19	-	CASSLGRAGDTEAFF	TGTGCCAGTAGTCTCGGCCGGGCAGGGGACACTGAAGCTTTCTTT
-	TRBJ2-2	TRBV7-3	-	CASSLSPTGPYTGELFF	TGTGCCAGCAGCTTAAGTCCTACGGGACCCTACACCGGGGAGCTGTTTTTT
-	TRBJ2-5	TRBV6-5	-	CASSSTLGETQYF	TGTGCCAGCAGCTCAACCCTCGGAGAGACCCAGTACTTC